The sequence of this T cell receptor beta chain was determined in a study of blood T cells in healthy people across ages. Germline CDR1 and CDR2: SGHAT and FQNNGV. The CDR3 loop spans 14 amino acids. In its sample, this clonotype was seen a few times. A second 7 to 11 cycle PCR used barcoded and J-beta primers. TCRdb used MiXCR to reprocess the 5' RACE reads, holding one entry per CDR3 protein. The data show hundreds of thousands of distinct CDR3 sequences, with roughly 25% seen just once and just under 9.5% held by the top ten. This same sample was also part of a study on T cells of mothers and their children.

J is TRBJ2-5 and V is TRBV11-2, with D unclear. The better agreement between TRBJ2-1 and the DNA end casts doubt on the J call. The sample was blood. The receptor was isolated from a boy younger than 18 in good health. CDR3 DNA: TGTGCCAGCAGTCTCGTTGTGGCCTACAATGAGCAGTTCTTC. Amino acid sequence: CASSLVVAYNEQFF.